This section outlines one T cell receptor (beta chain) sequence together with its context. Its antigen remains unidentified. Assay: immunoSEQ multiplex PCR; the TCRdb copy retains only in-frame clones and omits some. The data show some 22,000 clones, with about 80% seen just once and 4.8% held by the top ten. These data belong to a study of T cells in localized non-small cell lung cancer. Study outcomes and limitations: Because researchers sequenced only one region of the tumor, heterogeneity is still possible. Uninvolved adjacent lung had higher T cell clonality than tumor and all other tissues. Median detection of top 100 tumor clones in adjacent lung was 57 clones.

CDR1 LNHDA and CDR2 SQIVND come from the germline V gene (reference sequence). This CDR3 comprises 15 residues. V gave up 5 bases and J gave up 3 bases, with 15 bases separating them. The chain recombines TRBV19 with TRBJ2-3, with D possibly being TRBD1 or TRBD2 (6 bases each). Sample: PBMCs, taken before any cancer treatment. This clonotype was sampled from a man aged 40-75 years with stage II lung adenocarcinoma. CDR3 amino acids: CASSPGIGGTDTQYF. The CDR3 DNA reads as TGTGCCAGTAGTCCCGGAATAGGGGGGACAGATACGCAGTATTTT.